The subject of this entry is one TCR beta chain. Its antigen is still unknown. This record belongs to a study of type 1 regulatory T cells. Across the study: T-allo10 is an in vitro-generated, Tr1-enriched CD4 T cell product specific for alloantigen.

T-allo10 cells from the graft donor were described as anergic, host-alloantigen-specific, and alloantigen-specific suppressors. TCRdb recomputed calls from the reads with MiXCR, one row per CDR3 protein. The sample lists roughly 71,000 distinct CDR3 sequences; around 60% were seen once. This receptor was identified in a human donor in good health. Sequenced sample: cultured T cells, either the whole culture or a sorted T cell fraction (not recorded which). Subset of the sample: Tr1-enriched cell product generated in vitro against host alloantigens.

The CDR3 region has the DNA TGTGCCAGCAGCCCAGGGACTAGCGGAACAACCTACGAGCAGTACTTC. It specifies CASSPGTSGTTYEQYF. This chain links TRBV7-2 with TRBJ2-7; 11 nucleotides match TRBD2. CDR3 size: 16 residues. With 5 bases clipped from V and 2 bases from J, the junction kept 8 bases outside the gene matches. Germline V gives CDR1 SGHTA, CDR2 FQGNSA.